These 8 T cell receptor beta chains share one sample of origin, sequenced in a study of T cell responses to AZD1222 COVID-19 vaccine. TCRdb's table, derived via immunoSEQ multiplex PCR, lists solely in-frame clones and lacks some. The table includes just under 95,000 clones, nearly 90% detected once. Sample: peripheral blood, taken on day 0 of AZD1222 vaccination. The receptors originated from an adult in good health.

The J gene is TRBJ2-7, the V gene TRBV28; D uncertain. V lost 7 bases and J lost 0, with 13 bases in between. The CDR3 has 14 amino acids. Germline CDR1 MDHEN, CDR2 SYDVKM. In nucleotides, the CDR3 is TGTGCCAGCACTGAGCTCAGGAGCTCCTACGAGCAGTACTTC. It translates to CASTELRSSYEQYF.

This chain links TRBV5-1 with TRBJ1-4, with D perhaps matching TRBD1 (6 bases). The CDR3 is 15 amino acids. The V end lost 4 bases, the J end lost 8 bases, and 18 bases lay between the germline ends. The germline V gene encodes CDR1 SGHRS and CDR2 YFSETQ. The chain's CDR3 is CASSMGGPRREKLFF. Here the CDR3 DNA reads TGCGCCAGCAGCATGGGGGGGCCCCGAAGGGAAAAACTGTTTTTT.

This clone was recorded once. CDR3 sequence: CAWSVPRSGANVLTF. CDR3 DNA sequence: TGTGCCTGGAGTGTCCCCCGCTCTGGGGCCAACGTCCTGACTTTC. The chain joins TRBV30 to TRBJ2-6; D remains ambiguous. Germline V lookup: CDR1 GTSNPN, CDR2 SVGIG (reference sequence). The CDR3 extends over 15 amino acids. Trimming cost V 0 bases and J 0 bases, with 6 bases left between them. Full variable domain (remainder filled in from reference TRBV30 and TRBJ2-6): SQTIHQWPATLVQPVGSPLSLECTVEGTSNPNLYWYRQAAGRGLQLLFYSVGIGQISSEVPQNLSASRPQDRQFILSSKKLLLSDSGFYLCAWSVPRSGANVLTFGAGSRLTVL.

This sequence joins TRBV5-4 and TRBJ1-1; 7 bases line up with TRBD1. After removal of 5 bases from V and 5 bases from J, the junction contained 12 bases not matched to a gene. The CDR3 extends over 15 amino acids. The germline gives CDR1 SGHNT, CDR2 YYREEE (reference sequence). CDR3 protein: CASRPRQGSWTEAFF. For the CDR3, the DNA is TGTGCCAGCAGACCTAGACAGGGCAGTTGGACTGAAGCTTTCTTT.

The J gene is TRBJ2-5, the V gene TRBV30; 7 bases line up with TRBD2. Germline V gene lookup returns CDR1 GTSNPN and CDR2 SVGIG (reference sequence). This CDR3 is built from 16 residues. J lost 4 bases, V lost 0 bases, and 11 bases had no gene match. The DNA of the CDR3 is TGTGCCTGGAGTGTTCCCTCTCGGGGGGTAGGAGAGACCCAGTACTTC. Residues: CAWSVPSRGVGETQYF.

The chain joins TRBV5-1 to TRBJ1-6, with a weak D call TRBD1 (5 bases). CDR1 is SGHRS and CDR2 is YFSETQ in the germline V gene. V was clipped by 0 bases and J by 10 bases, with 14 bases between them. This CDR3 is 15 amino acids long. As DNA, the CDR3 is TGCGCCAGCAGCTTGGATGGCAGGGAGCAATCACCCCTCCACTTT. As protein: CASSLDGREQSPLHF. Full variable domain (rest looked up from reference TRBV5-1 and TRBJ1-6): KAGVTQTPRYLIKTRGQQVTLSCSPISGHRSVSWYQQTPGQGLQFLFEYFSETQRNKGNFPGRFSGRQFSNSRSEMNVSTLELGDSALYLCASSLDGREQSPLHFGNGTRLTVT.

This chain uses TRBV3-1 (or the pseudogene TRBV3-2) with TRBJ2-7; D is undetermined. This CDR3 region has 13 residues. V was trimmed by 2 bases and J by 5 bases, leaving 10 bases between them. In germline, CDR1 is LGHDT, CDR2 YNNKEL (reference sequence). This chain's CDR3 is CASSQTALDEQYF. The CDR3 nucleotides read TGTGCCAGCAGCCAAACCGCGCTGGACGAGCAGTACTTC.

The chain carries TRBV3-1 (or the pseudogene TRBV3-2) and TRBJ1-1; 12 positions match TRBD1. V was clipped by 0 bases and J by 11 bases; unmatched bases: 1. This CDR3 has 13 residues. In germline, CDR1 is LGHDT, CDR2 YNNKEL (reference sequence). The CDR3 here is CASSQEGQGAAFF. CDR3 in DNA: TGTGCCAGCAGCCAAGAGGGACAGGGGGCGGCTTTCTTT.